A single sample gave rise to the 11 T cell receptor beta chains below, sequenced in a study of OX40 agonist ivuxolimab in advanced cancers. TCRdb keeps only in-frame clones here, not all; method: immunoSEQ multiplex PCR. The repertoire holds approximately 90,000 clones, with roughly 90% as singletons. The source material was CD4+ or CD8+ T cells sorted from blood, sampled in a trial of the OX40 agonist ivuxolimab. The receptors shown here come from an adult with an advanced solid tumor such as melanoma, head and neck, liver or kidney cancer.

The genes are TRBV9 and TRBJ2-1; D ambiguous. Germline assignment: CDR1 SGDLS and CDR2 YYNGEE. The CDR3 length is 14 residues. V dropped 0 bases and J dropped 3 bases, with 7 bases sitting between them. CDR3 region: CASSVAGDYNEQFF. The CDR3 bases are TGTGCCAGCAGCGTAGCTGGGGACTACAATGAGCAGTTCTTC.

J is TRBJ1-1 and V is TRBV10-3, with 9 bases fitting TRBD1. Germline lookup yields CDR1 ENHRY and CDR2 SYGVKD. The CDR3 runs to 16 residues. The ends lost 2 bases at V and 7 bases at J; junction bases unmatched: 11. The CDR3 spells CAISEADTGGKCEAFF. For the CDR3, the DNA is TGTGCCATCAGTGAGGCAGATACAGGGGGCAAGTGTGAAGCTTTCTTT.

The chain employs TRBV7-2 and TRBJ1-5, with D possibly matching TRBD1 (6 bases). V dropped 6 bases and J dropped 4 bases, with 13 bases sitting between them. This CDR3 is built from 14 residues. Germline CDR1 and CDR2: SGHTA and FQGNSA. CDR3 sequence (DNA): TGTGCCAGCAGTCTCCTCCAGGGGAATCAGCCCCAGCATTTT. Protein sequence: CASSLLQGNQPQHF.

CDR3 region: CASSLPRQGSDEQYF. CDR3 nucleotide sequence: TGTGCCAGCAGTCTCCCGAGACAGGGGTCCGACGAGCAGTACTTC. The chain is built from TRBV6-6 and TRBJ2-7; TRBD1 aligns across 8 bases. V gave up 5 bases and J gave up 5 bases; unmatched junction bases: 11. The germline gives CDR1 MNHNY, CDR2 SVGAGI (reference sequence). This CDR3 spans 15 amino acids.

Written as DNA, the CDR3 is TGCAGCGCCGGGCTAAAGGTTTTGCGGACTGAAGCTTTCTTT. Translating gives CSAGLKVLRTEAFF. The chain joins TRBV29-1 to TRBJ1-1; D is uncertain. Trimming stripped 7 bases from V and 5 bases from J, with 20 bases between. The length of the CDR3 is 14 residues. Germline V gene sequence: CDR1 SQVTM, CDR2 ANQGSEA.

The CDR3 protein is CASSFTFKRSYNEQFF. The DNA of the CDR3 is TGTGCCAGCAGCTTCACGTTTAAGAGGTCCTACAATGAGCAGTTCTTC. The J gene is TRBJ2-1, the V gene TRBV7-2, with D unresolved. V gave up 3 bases and J gave up 1 base, with 13 bases separating them. This CDR3 has 16 amino acids. Germline CDR1 reads SGHTA; CDR2 reads FQGNSA.

The chain combines TRBV10-3 with TRBJ2-3; D gene ambiguous. The CDR3 totals 14 residues. V was trimmed by 0 bases and J by 1 base, leaving 5 bases between them. CDR1 is ENHRY, CDR2 SYGVKD, per germline. The CDR3 DNA is TGTGCCATCAGTGAGTCTGTGGGCACAGATACGCAGTATTTT. Translated: CAISESVGTDTQYF.

This clone occurred once. The gene calls are TRBV27 and TRBJ2-7, with D maybe TRBD1 (6 bases). The germline V gene encodes CDR1 MNHEY and CDR2 SMNVEV (reference sequence). This CDR3 has 16 amino acids. V was clipped by 4 bases and J by 3 bases, with 19 bases between them. The CDR3, as DNA: TGTGCCAGCAGTTCCCTCATTGGGGACACCAGCTACGAGCAGTACTTC. This translates into CASSSLIGDTSYEQYF.

This clone was picked up a small number of times. As DNA, the CDR3 is TGTGCCAGCAGGGCGGGGATACCTGAAGCTTTCTTT. Its protein product is CASRAGIPEAFF. The chain couples TRBV28 to TRBJ1-1; D is undetermined. Germline loops: CDR1 MDHEN, CDR2 SYDVKM. The CDR3 has 12 residues. V was shortened by 6 bases and J by 6 bases, with 11 bases between the two germline ends.

V is TRBV4-1 and J is TRBJ2-3; 13 nucleotides match TRBD2. CDR1 MGHRA and CDR2 YSYEKL come from the germline V gene. Trimming removed 0 bases from V and 4 bases from J; junction bases left unmatched: 4. The CDR3 consists of 17 residues. The CDR3 DNA is TGCGCCAGCAGCCAAGATACTAGCGGGGGGGCCGCAGATACGCAGTATTTT. Amino acid sequence: CASSQDTSGGAADTQYF.

The chain carries TRBV19 and TRBJ2-3; 8 nucleotides line up with TRBD1. This CDR3 spans 14 amino acids. V was pared by 5 bases and J by 4 bases, with 5 bases of the junction left unmatched. Germline assignment: CDR1 LNHDA and CDR2 SQIVND (reference sequence). CDR3 nucleotide sequence: TGTGCCAGTAGTGCGGACAGGGCGTCAGATACGCAGTATTTT. It translates to CASSADRASDTQYF.